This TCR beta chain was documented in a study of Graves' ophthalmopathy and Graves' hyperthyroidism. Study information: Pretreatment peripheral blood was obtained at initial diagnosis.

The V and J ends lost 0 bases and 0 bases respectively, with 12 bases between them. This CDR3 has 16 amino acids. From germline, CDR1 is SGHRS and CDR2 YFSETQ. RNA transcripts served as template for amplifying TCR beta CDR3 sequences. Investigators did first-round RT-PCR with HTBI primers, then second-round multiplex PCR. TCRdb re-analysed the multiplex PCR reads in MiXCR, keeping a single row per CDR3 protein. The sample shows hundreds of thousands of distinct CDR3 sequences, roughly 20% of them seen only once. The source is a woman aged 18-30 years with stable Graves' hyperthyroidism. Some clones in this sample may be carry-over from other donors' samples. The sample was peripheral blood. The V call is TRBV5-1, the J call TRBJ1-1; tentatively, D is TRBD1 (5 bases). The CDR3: CASSLGGFLMNTEAFF. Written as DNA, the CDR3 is TGCGCCAGCAGCTTGGGGGGGTTCCTTATGAACACTGAAGCTTTCTTT.